This T cell receptor beta chain was observed in a study of blood T cell repertoires in COVID-19. Assay used: immunoSEQ multiplex PCR; TCRdb lists only in-frame clones, some missing. In the table there are more than 75,000 clones, approximately 89% of which are singletons. The J segment lost 1 base and the V segment lost 6 bases, leaving 6 bases of the junction unmatched. CDR1 and CDR2 from the germline V gene are MNHEY and SMNVEV (reference sequence). This CDR3 is built from 16 residues. Material: peripheral blood. V is TRBV27 and J is TRBJ1-6, with TRBD1 identical over 7 bases. The receptor was isolated from a man aged 45 to 65 with acute or convalescent COVID-19. CDR3 nucleotide sequence: TGTGCCAGCAGCCTCGGGGGACAGTCCTATAATTCACCCCTCCACTTT. As protein: CASSLGGQSYNSPLHF.